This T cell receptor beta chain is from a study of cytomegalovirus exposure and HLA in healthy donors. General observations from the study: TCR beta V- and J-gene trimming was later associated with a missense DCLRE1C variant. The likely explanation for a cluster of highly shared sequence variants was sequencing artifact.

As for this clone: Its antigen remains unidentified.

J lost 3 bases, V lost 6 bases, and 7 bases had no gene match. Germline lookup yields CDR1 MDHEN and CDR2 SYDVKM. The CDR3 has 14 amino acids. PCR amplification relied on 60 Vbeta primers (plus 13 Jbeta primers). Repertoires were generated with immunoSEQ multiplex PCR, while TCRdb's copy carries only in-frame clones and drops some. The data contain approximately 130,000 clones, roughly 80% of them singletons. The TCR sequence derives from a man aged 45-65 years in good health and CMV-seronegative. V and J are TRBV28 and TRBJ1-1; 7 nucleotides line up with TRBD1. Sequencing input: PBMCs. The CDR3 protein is CASRRPDRDTEAFF. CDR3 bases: TGTGCCAGCAGACGACCTGACAGGGACACTGAAGCTTTCTTT.